The T cell receptor (beta chain) described here comes from a study of monozygotic twins with inflammatory bowel disease. Study findings and constraints: A reduction in TCRbeta diversity (inverse Simpson) was seen in IBD patients relative to healthy co-twins.

Addition of UMIs with a 6-nucleotide sample barcode was achieved by template switching. TCRdb reprocessed the 5' RACE reads; each CDR3 protein has one entry and no DNA is given. Its listing shows a few hundred thousand distinct CDR3 sequences. After skipping T cell sorting, the authors isolated total RNA from whole blood. Remarks on this clonotype: Antigen specificity is unknown.

The sequenced sample was blood. The source of this sequence is a human donor with ulcerative colitis or Crohn's disease, or a healthy co-twin of an affected twin (not recorded which).

Here the CDR3 reads CASSATETGTSPSPLHF. This chain uses TRBV5-1 with TRBJ1-6; TCRdb selects TRBD1, and the lack of DNA leaves this call unchecked. The CDR3 has 17 residues. CDR1 is SGHRS and CDR2 is YFSETQ in the germline V gene.